This T cell receptor beta chain was identified in a study of identifying expanded T cells in peripheral blood. Method: immunoSEQ multiplex PCR; TCRdb's copy keeps in-frame clones and lacks some. The table includes about 81,000 clones, over 80% detected once. No infections or other immune events were documented during collection. CDR3 length: 14 residues. Germline assignment: CDR1 SSHAT and CDR2 FNYEAQ (reference sequence). Concerning this clone: The antigen remains undetermined.

Study conclusions and caveats: About 1.2 clones differed between technical replicates, versus approximately 17 and 20 over time. Clone count variance between roughly 2-week samples rose with total template count.

The chain is built from TRBV7-7 and TRBJ2-5; 8 bases are a match to TRBD1. This receptor was obtained from a person between 18 and 75 years old in good health. The sequenced material came from blood. CDR3 sequence (DNA): TGTGCTAGCGAGAGTGGACAGGGCGGGGAGACCCAGTACTTC. It codes for CASESGQGGETQYF.